This T cell receptor beta chain was retrieved from a study of blood T cell repertoires in COVID-19. Assay used: immunoSEQ multiplex PCR; TCRdb lists only in-frame clones, some missing. Of roughly 250,000 clones in the sample, 86% were seen once. The CDR3 extends over 16 amino acids. Germline-derived CDR1 and CDR2 are MGHRA and YSYEKL. The V and J ends lost 3 bases and 3 bases, in that order; junction bases with no gene match: 4. Specimen: peripheral blood. The sequence was collected from a young woman with COVID-19, enrolled during active disease. The V call is TRBV4-1, the J call TRBJ2-1; 11 bases map to TRBD2. The CDR3 sequence is CASSHGLAGVYNEQFF. The CDR3 DNA is TGCGCCAGCAGCCATGGACTAGCGGGTGTCTACAATGAGCAGTTCTTC.